The T cell receptor beta chain described here comes from a study of CD8 T cells in ankylosing spondylitis. Findings of the study overall: CD8+ by phenotype, disease-linked clones were relatively rare in peripheral blood. A subset of motif variants has previously been described in the synovial fluid and blood of reactive arthritis.

Researchers built TCR beta libraries using quantitative 5'-RACE with molecular barcodes. TCRdb redid the calling of the 5' RACE reads with MiXCR, one entry per CDR3 protein. The sample records about 140,000 distinct CDR3 sequences, approximately 7.3% being singletons. The table lists this clonotype with many counts. The antigen remains undetermined. This CDR3 has 18 amino acids. Germline lookup yields CDR1 SGHDN and CDR2 FVKESK. Trimming shortened V by 4 bases and J by 1 base, and 21 bases separated the two germline ends. The genes are TRBV14 and TRBJ2-3; D uncertain. This TCR was recovered from a female donor with ankylosing spondylitis or in good health (not recorded which). The material sequenced was blood, either unsorted or a sorted T cell fraction (not recorded which). The DNA for the CDR3 is TGTGCCAGCAGCCCCGAGGCTACCTTTCAACACCGCACAGATACGCAGTATTTT. Amino acid sequence: CASSPEATFQHRTDTQYF.